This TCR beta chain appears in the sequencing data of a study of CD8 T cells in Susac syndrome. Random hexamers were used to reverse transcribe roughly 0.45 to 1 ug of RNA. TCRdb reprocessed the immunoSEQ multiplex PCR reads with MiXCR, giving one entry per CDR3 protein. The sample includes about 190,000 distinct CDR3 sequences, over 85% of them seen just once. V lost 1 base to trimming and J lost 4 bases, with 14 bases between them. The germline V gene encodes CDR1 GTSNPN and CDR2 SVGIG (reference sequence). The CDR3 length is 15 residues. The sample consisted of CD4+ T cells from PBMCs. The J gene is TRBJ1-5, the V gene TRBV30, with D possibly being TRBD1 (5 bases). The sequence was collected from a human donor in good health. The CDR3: CAWSALRGANQPQHF. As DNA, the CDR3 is TGTGCCTGGAGTGCCCTTCGAGGGGCTAATCAGCCCCAGCATTTT.